The 25 T cell receptor beta chains below come from one sample, sequenced in a study of shared clonotypes between healthy human individuals (dated by TCRdb to 2020 to 2021). The method behind the library was the immunoSEQ multiplex PCR assay. TCRdb stores this immuneACCESS table with in-frame sequences only. Part of the clones is absent; in the studies checked, under half of the shortfall reflects unresolved V genes, and no reason is known for the rest. Here the sample has under 2,000,000 clones; about 95% occur a single time. Jointly, the top ten make up 0.95% to 1.5% of the sample. CD8 naive samples were CD45RO-negative cells positively selected for CCR7, giving a CD45RA+CCR7+ population that excluded TemRA cells. Sequenced sample: naive CD8+ T cells sorted from blood. What the cell subset or site label conveys for this sample: CD45RA+CCR7+. These receptors originate from a young man in good health.

This clone was seen just once. V is TRBV5-5 and J is TRBJ2-2; D unresolved. The germline V gene has CDR1 SGHKS and CDR2 YYEKEE (reference sequence). The CDR3 spans 14 residues. V lost 1 base and J lost 6, with 10 bases in between. DNA of the CDR3: TGTGCCAGCAGCTTGTTAGGCCGGGCCGGGGAGCTGTTTTTT. It specifies CASSLLGRAGELFF.

The chain uses TRBV5-6 and TRBJ2-2; no definite D call. CDR1 is SGHDT and CDR2 is YYEEEE in the germline V gene. The CDR3 is made up of 13 amino acids. V shed 0 bases and J shed 4 bases, with 4 bases lying between them. CDR3 in DNA: TGTGCCAGCAGCTTGGATCTCACCGGGGAGCTGTTTTTT. It specifies CASSLDLTGELFF.

V gene TRBV5-5 combines with J gene TRBJ2-7; D is perhaps TRBD1 (6 bases). The CDR3 is 13 amino acids. With 3 bases removed from V and 2 bases from J, the gap between germline ends came to 9 bases. CDR1 and CDR2 from the germline V gene are SGHKS and YYEKEE (reference sequence). Here the CDR3 reads CASSWDMAYEQYF. The CDR3 bases are TGTGCCAGCAGCTGGGACATGGCCTACGAGCAGTACTTC. Complete variable domain (other parts from reference TRBV5-5 and TRBJ2-7): DAGVTQSPTHLIKTRGQQVTLRCSPISGHKSVSWYQQVLGQGPQFIFQYYEKEERGRGNFPDRFSARQFPNYSSELNVNALLLGDSALYLCASSWDMAYEQYFGPGTRLTVT.

This clone came up once. This may stem from a read error, because a much larger clone lies one nucleotide away. The chain employs TRBV11-2 and TRBJ2-2; unclear D gene. The germline V gene encodes CDR1 SGHAT and CDR2 FQNNGV. Trimming stripped 5 bases from V and 6 bases from J, with 4 bases between. The CDR3 totals 11 residues. The CDR3 nucleotides read TGTGCCAGCAGCCACCCCGGGGAGCTGTTTTTT. Amino acid sequence: CASSHPGELFF.

This sequence joins TRBV9 and TRBJ2-2; D uncertain. CDR3 size: 14 residues. V lost 0 bases and J lost 7, with 10 bases in between. CDR1 and CDR2 from the germline V gene are SGDLS and YYNGEE. The CDR3 nucleotides are TGTGCCAGCAGCGTAGTGGTGGGTGGCGGGGAGCTGTTTTTT. Protein: CASSVVVGGGELFF.

Here the CDR3 reads CASSELRASYNEQFF. The CDR3 nucleotides read TGTGCCAGCAGTGAACTCAGGGCCTCCTACAATGAGCAGTTCTTC. The chain is built from TRBV6-1 and TRBJ2-1; possibly TRBD1 for D (5 bases). Germline loops: CDR1 MNHNS, CDR2 SASEGT. Trimming took off 2 bases at V and 0 bases at J, with 8 bases between the two ends. This CDR3 has 15 residues.

This chain uses TRBV28 with TRBJ1-1; D call uncertain. Germline V gene sequence: CDR1 MDHEN, CDR2 SYDVKM. The CDR3 length is 14 residues. Between the trimmed V and J ends, which lost 0 bases and 5 bases, there was a span of 10 bases. The CDR3 region is CASSLWLAGTEAFF. CDR3 coding DNA: TGTGCCAGCAGTTTATGGCTAGCTGGGACTGAAGCTTTCTTT.

This clone was counted a few times. The genes are TRBV6-1 and TRBJ1-6; D not certain. The germline V and J ends were trimmed by 1 base and 16 bases, with 14 bases remaining between them. The CDR3 is made up of 13 amino acids. The germline V gene encodes CDR1 MNHNS and CDR2 SASEGT. The CDR3 nucleotides are TGTGCCAGCAGTGAAGTGGCAGGATGGAGACTCCACTTT. Translating it yields CASSEVAGWRLHF.

The chain joins TRBV6-5 to TRBJ1-2, with 9 nucleotides matching TRBD1. Trimming at V came to 0 bases and at J to 3 bases, leaving 5 bases not matched to a gene. CDR1 is MNHEY and CDR2 is SVGAGI in the germline V gene. CDR3 length equals 16 residues. CDR3 nucleotides: TGTGCCAGCAGTTACTCGATGGGACAGGGAGACTATGGCTACACCTTC. As protein: CASSYSMGQGDYGYTF.

V is TRBV29-1 and J is TRBJ2-2; TRBD2 agrees at 10 bases. V lost 8 bases to trimming and J lost 5 bases; unmatched junction nucleotides: 14. The CDR3 loop spans 16 amino acids. The V gene's germline CDR1 is SQVTM and CDR2 ANQGSEA. In nucleotides, the CDR3 is TGCAGCCCCCTCGAGGCTAGCGGGAGTAGTACCGGGGAGCTGTTTTTT. This sequence encodes CSPLEASGSSTGELFF.

J is TRBJ2-1 and V is TRBV4-1; TRBD2 aligns across 10 bases. The junction had 7 bases not matched to a gene; V was cut back by 0 bases and J by 5 bases. This CDR3 comprises 17 residues. The V gene's germline CDR1 is MGHRA and CDR2 YSYEKL. The CDR3 spells CASSQEPRTSGHNEQFF. In nucleotides, the CDR3 is TGCGCCAGCAGCCAAGAACCCAGGACTAGCGGACACAATGAGCAGTTCTTC.

Only one count was recorded for this clone. The chain is built from TRBV9 and TRBJ2-1; unclear D gene. The CDR3 loop spans 13 amino acids. The germline V gene encodes CDR1 SGDLS and CDR2 YYNGEE. V gave up 0 bases and J gave up 5 bases, with 6 bases separating them. The CDR3 is CASSVEEDNEQFF. CDR3 nucleotides: TGTGCCAGCAGCGTAGAAGAAGACAATGAGCAGTTCTTC.

V is TRBV6-8 and J is TRBJ2-2; 8 nucleotides agree with TRBD2. Per germline, CDR1 MNHGY and CDR2 SAAAGT. Trimming took 7 bases from V and 9 from J; bases not matched to a gene: 16. CDR3 length: 16 amino acids. CDR3 DNA sequence: TGTGCCAGCATCCCCGGGACTAGAGCCGCTGACAGGGAGCTGTTTTTT. It codes for CASIPGTRAADRELFF.

The rearrangement joins TRBV5-6 to TRBJ2-5; D gene ambiguous. V lost 4 bases, J lost 2 bases, and 18 bases lay in between. The CDR3 length is 16 residues. Germline-derived CDR1 and CDR2 are SGHDT and YYEEEE. CDR3 sequence (DNA): TGTGCCAGCAGCGGAACCTCCGGGCCAGTTCAAGAGACCCAGTACTTC. Encoded protein: CASSGTSGPVQETQYF.

The chain combines TRBV7-9 with TRBJ1-2; tentatively, D is TRBD1 (5 bases). The germline gives CDR1 SEHNR, CDR2 FQNEAQ (reference sequence). The CDR3 contains 12 residues. V was clipped by 4 bases and J by 6 bases, with 9 bases between them. This chain's CDR3 is CASSSGGDGYTF. The DNA for the CDR3 is TGTGCCAGCAGCTCCGGGGGGGATGGCTACACCTTC.

The chain couples TRBV19 to TRBJ2-2; no clear D. The CDR3 consists of 12 residues. From germline, CDR1 is LNHDA and CDR2 SQIVND (reference sequence). V was pared by 3 bases and J by 7 bases, with 6 bases between. The CDR3 is CASSIGYGELFF. The CDR3 DNA reads TGTGCCAGTAGTATCGGATACGGGGAGCTGTTTTTT.

With regard to this clone: At the DNA level, this CDR3 is encoded by other sequences in the same sample as well. V is TRBV5-6 and J is TRBJ1-3; TRBD1 matches at 8 bases. Germline V lookup: CDR1 SGHDT, CDR2 YYEEEE. The CDR3 runs to 14 residues. V shed 4 bases, J shed 2 bases, and the junction held 2 bases outside the gene matches. CDR3 sequence: CASSLDRAGNTIYF. The CDR3 nucleotides are TGTGCCAGCAGCCTGGACAGGGCTGGAAACACCATATATTTT.

In regard to this clone: The sample contains more than one DNA sequence encoding this CDR3. V and J are TRBV4-1 and TRBJ2-7; no clear D. Germline V gives CDR1 MGHRA, CDR2 YSYEKL. The CDR3 is 13 residues long. The V gene lost 1 base and the J gene lost 3 bases, with 7 bases spanning the gap. This CDR3 reads CASSQVLYYEQYF. CDR3 nucleotide sequence: TGCGCCAGCAGCCAAGTCCTCTACTACGAGCAGTACTTC.

This clone showed up just once. The rearrangement links TRBV13 to TRBJ1-2, with a tentative D call TRBD1 (5 bases). Per germline, CDR1 PRHDT and CDR2 FYEKMQ (reference sequence). V gave up 5 bases and J gave up 2 bases, with 21 bases separating them. The CDR3 is made up of 17 amino acids. CDR3 DNA sequence: TGTGCCAGCAGCCCCACGGGGGAAGGAGTCGTGAACTATGGCTACACCTTC. Translation: CASSPTGEGVVNYGYTF.

V gene TRBV7-9 combines with J gene TRBJ2-7; tentative D call: TRBD2 (5 bases). Germline-derived CDR1 and CDR2 are SEHNR and FQNEAQ (reference sequence). There are 14 residues in the CDR3. The V and J ends lost 0 bases and 2 bases respectively, with 8 bases between them. CDR3 sequence (DNA): TGTGCCAGCAGCTTAGCGGGAGACGCCTACGAGCAGTACTTC. Translating gives CASSLAGDAYEQYF.

The chain recombines TRBV6-5 with TRBJ1-5, with D possibly being TRBD1 (5 bases). The germline gives CDR1 MNHEY, CDR2 SVGAGI. There are 13 residues in the CDR3. Trimming stripped 2 bases from V and 6 bases from J, with 8 bases between. The CDR3 loop is CASSYGGTQPQHF. DNA of the CDR3: TGTGCCAGCAGTTACGGGGGGACTCAGCCCCAGCATTTT.

The chain carries TRBV30 and TRBJ2-5; tentative D call: TRBD1 (5 bases). The J call may not be correct, given that the DNA end is closer to TRBJ2-7. Germline V lookup: CDR1 GTSNPN, CDR2 SVGIG (reference sequence). The CDR3 consists of 13 residues. The CDR3 sequence is CAWRASGTYEQYF. The CDR3 DNA reads TGTGCCTGGAGGGCGTCAGGGACCTACGAGCAGTACTTC.

The chain is built from TRBV9 and TRBJ1-1; D is possibly TRBD1 (6 bases). The CDR3 has 14 amino acids. V lost 1 base and J lost 5, with 12 bases in between. CDR1 and CDR2 (germline): SGDLS, YYNGEE. In DNA form, the CDR3 reads TGTGCCAGCAGCGTATGGGGGCAGGGGACTGAAGCTTTCTTT. This gives the protein CASSVWGQGTEAFF.

This chain joins TRBV4-3 and TRBJ1-6; D remains ambiguous. Trimming removed 0 bases at V and 10 bases at J, with 7 bases between. Germline V gene lookup returns CDR1 LGHNA and CDR2 YSLEER. The CDR3 extends over 13 amino acids. The CDR3 protein is CASSQDWESPLHF. The CDR3 DNA sequence: TGCGCCAGCAGCCAAGATTGGGAGTCACCCCTCCACTTT.

The chain couples TRBV12-5 to TRBJ1-2; TRBD1 might be the D (5 bases). CDR1 is LGHNT, CDR2 FRNRAP, per germline. This CDR3 spans 13 amino acids. Trimming took off 6 bases at V and 8 bases at J, with 16 bases between the two ends. The CDR3 is CASGLGQSPGYTF. The CDR3 nucleotides are TGTGCTAGTGGCCTCGGACAATCTCCCGGCTACACCTTC.